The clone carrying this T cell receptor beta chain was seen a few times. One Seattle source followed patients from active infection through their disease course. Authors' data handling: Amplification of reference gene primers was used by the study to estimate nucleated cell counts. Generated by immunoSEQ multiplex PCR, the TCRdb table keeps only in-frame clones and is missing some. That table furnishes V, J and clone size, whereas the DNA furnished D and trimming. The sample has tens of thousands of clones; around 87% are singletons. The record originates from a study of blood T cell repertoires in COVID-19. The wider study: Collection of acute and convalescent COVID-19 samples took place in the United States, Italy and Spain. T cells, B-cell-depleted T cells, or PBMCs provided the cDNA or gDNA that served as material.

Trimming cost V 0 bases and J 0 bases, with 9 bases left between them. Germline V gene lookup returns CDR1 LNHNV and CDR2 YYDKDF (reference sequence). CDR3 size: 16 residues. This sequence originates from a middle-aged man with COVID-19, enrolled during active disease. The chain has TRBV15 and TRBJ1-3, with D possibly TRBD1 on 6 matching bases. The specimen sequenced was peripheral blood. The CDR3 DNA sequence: TGTGCCACCAGCAGAGATCGGACAGCCTCTGGAAACACCATATATTTT. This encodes CATSRDRTASGNTIYF.